Listed here are 31 T cell receptor beta chains from one sample, sequenced in a study of T cell repertoires in cytomegalovirus infection. No antigens are known for them. TCRdb reprocessed the reads with MiXCR, giving one entry per CDR3 protein. The table lists around 360,000 distinct CDR3 sequences, around a third of them singletons, with 13% in the top ten. Sequencing was performed on cultured PBMCs, taken from culture after CMV antigen stimulation. The receptors come from a human donor in good health (CMV status not recorded). Some clones in this sample may be carry-over from other donors' samples.

This clonotype occurred many times. The chain links TRBV18 to TRBJ1-2, with D hard to call. The germline V gene has CDR1 KGHSH and CDR2 LQKENI. The CDR3 extends over 14 amino acids. The V end lost 5 bases, the J end lost 3 bases, and 13 bases lay between the germline ends. Here the CDR3 DNA reads TGTGCCAGCTCATCGCCCGAGACCTACTATGGCTACACCTTC. It yields the protein CASSSPETYYGYTF.

This clonotype was seen ten or more times. The chain carries TRBV7-2 and TRBJ2-3, with TRBD2 as a possible D gene (6 bases). The CDR3 loop spans 13 amino acids. Between the trimmed V and J ends, which lost 4 bases and 5 bases, there was a span of 10 bases. The germline gives CDR1 SGHTA, CDR2 FQGNSA. The CDR3 DNA sequence: TGTGCCAGCAGCTCCCGGGAGAGAGATACGCAGTATTTT. This translates into CASSSRERDTQYF.

This clonotype appeared a few times. The V call is TRBV7-2, the J call TRBJ1-5; 10 bases map to TRBD1. The CDR3 runs 16 residues. The germline gives CDR1 SGHTA, CDR2 FQGNSA. After removal of 5 bases from V and 7 bases from J, the junction contained 11 bases not matched to a gene. This CDR3 is CASSRGRTGGYQPQHF. The CDR3 DNA reads as TGTGCCAGCAGCAGAGGACGGACAGGGGGATACCAGCCCCAGCATTTT.

The chain is built from TRBV10-3 and TRBJ2-7; TRBD1 matches 11 bases. The CDR3 loop spans 15 amino acids. CDR1 is ENHRY and CDR2 is SYGVKD in the germline V gene. Losses at the gene ends were 7 bases for V and 3 bases for J; bases not matched to a gene: 8. CDR3 sequence reads: CAITPSGTGGYEQYF. For the CDR3, the DNA is TGTGCCATCACCCCGTCCGGGACAGGGGGCTACGAGCAGTACTTC.

V usage is TRBV7-2 and J usage is TRBJ1-1; TRBD1 aligns across 7 bases. Germline V gene sequence: CDR1 SGHTA, CDR2 FQGNSA. V gave up 0 bases and J gave up 11 bases; unmatched junction bases: 12. This CDR3 has 15 amino acids. The DNA for the CDR3 is TGTGCCAGCAGCTTAGCGGGATCACAGGGGAGTGTTGCTTTCTTT. Translating gives CASSLAGSQGSVAFF.

The chain joins TRBV4-3 to TRBJ1-2; 10 bases fit TRBD1. The ends lost 1 base at V and 2 bases at J; junction bases unmatched: 1. Germline-derived CDR1 and CDR2 are LGHNA and YSLEER. The CDR3 is 15 residues long. The CDR3 reads CASSQVGQGNYGYTF. The CDR3 DNA sequence: TGCGCCAGCAGCCAAGTGGGACAGGGGAACTATGGCTACACCTTC.

V is TRBV20-1 and J is TRBJ2-3; 8 bases map to TRBD2. This CDR3 has 14 amino acids. The germline V gene has CDR1 DFQATT and CDR2 SNEGSKA (reference sequence). The V gene end was trimmed by 3 bases and the J gene end by 4 bases; junction bases not matched to a gene: 6. In nucleotides, the CDR3 is TGCAGTGCTAGTGGGCGGGAGGTCGCAGATACGCAGTATTTT. Amino acid sequence: CSASGREVADTQYF.

This clonotype has only a few counts. The J gene is TRBJ2-3, the V gene TRBV4-2; TRBD2 agrees at 9 bases. The germline gives CDR1 LGHNA, CDR2 YNFKEQ. V lost 1 base to trimming and J lost 2 bases; unmatched junction nucleotides: 4. The CDR3 loop spans 16 amino acids. CDR3 region: CASSQVLAGNTDTQYF. DNA for the CDR3: TGTGCCAGCAGCCAAGTTCTAGCGGGGAACACAGATACGCAGTATTTT.

In DNA, the CDR3 is TGTGCCAGCAGCTTACTAGCGGGAGCGAACACAGATACGCAGTATTTT. Its protein is CASSLLAGANTDTQYF. The chain uses TRBV7-9 and TRBJ2-3; TRBD2 matches 10 bases. CDR1 and CDR2 from the germline V gene are SEHNR and FQNEAQ (reference sequence). The CDR3 length is 16 residues. The ends lost 2 bases at V and 2 bases at J; junction bases unmatched: 4. The full variable domain, completed using reference TRBV7-9 and TRBJ2-3, is DTGVSQNPRHKITKRGQNVTFRCDPISEHNRLYWYRQTLGQGPEFLTYFQNEAQLEKSRLLSDRFSAERPKGSFSTLEIQRTEQGDSAMYLCASSLLAGANTDTQYFGPGTRLTVL.

The V gene is TRBV12-3 or TRBV12-4, the J gene TRBJ2-5; 8 nucleotides align to TRBD2. J gave up 3 bases and V 8 bases, and 8 bases lay outside the gene matches. The CDR3 is made up of 14 amino acids. For the CDR3, the DNA is TGTGCCAGCGCAAAGGCGGGGGGAGAAGAGACCCAGTACTTC. It codes for CASAKAGGEETQYF.

The V gene is TRBV7-2, the J gene TRBJ2-5; 7 positions agree with TRBD1. Trimming at V came to 6 bases and at J to 0 bases, leaving 7 bases not matched to a gene. This CDR3 contains 15 residues. Germline lookup yields CDR1 SGHTA and CDR2 FQGNSA. The CDR3 loop is CASRMGQQYQETQYF. In nucleotides, the CDR3 is TGTGCCAGCAGAATGGGACAGCAGTACCAAGAGACCCAGTACTTC.

This chain uses TRBV7-2 with TRBJ2-5; the match to TRBD2 covers 11 bases. The V gene's germline CDR1 is SGHTA and CDR2 FQGNSA. CDR3 size: 19 residues. The V segment lost 2 bases and the J segment 4 bases; nucleotides outside the gene matches: 15. The chain's CDR3 is CASSLRGAIAGGRGETQYF. In nucleotides, the CDR3 is TGTGCCAGCAGCTTAAGGGGGGCCATAGCGGGAGGGAGAGGAGAGACCCAGTACTTC.

J is TRBJ1-1 and V is TRBV12-5, with TRBD1 matching 9 bases. V shed 6 bases, J shed 4 bases, and the junction held 9 bases outside the gene matches. CDR1 LGHNT and CDR2 FRNRAP come from the germline V gene. The CDR3 has 15 residues. Here the CDR3 DNA reads TGTGCTAGTGGAGTTCCCGGGACAGGGAGCACTGAAGCTTTCTTT. It encodes CASGVPGTGSTEAFF.

The J gene is TRBJ1-1, the V gene TRBV11-2; D remains unclear. The CDR3 runs 14 residues. CDR1 and CDR2 (germline): SGHAT, FQNNGV. Deletions cut 4 bases from V and 0 bases from J, with 9 bases between. The CDR3 is CASSWGLLNTEAFF. The CDR3 coding sequence is TGTGCCAGCAGCTGGGGTCTCTTGAACACTGAAGCTTTCTTT. Looking up the rest from reference TRBV11-2 and TRBJ1-1 gives the full variable domain: EAGVAQSPRYKIIEKRQSVAFWCNPISGHATLYWYQQILGQGPKLLIQFQNNGVVDDSQLPKDRFSAERLKGVDSTLKIQPAKLEDSAVYLCASSWGLLNTEAFFGQGTRLTVV.

The V gene is TRBV24-1, the J gene TRBJ2-7; possibly TRBD2 for D (6 bases). V was shortened by 5 bases and J by 2 bases, with 12 bases between the two germline ends. Per germline, CDR1 KGHDR and CDR2 SFDVKD. The CDR3 totals 14 residues. DNA for the CDR3: TGTGCCACCAGTGTCGGGAGTTACCCCTACGAGCAGTACTTC. It translates to CATSVGSYPYEQYF.

This clonotype was seen only a few times. The rearrangement joins TRBV19 to TRBJ1-1; unclear D gene. CDR1 is LNHDA and CDR2 is SQIVND in the germline V gene (reference sequence). The CDR3 consists of 11 residues. V was cut by 3 bases and J by 11 bases, with 10 bases left in between. CDR3 loop: CASSIALGAFF. The CDR3 DNA sequence: TGTGCCAGTAGTATCGCCCTTGGGGCTTTCTTT.

The rearrangement joins TRBV7-8 to TRBJ2-7, with 8 bases that match TRBD2. Germline CDR1 SGHVS, CDR2 FQNEAQ. Trimming cost V 2 bases and J 2 bases; bases outside gene matches: 5. The CDR3 contains 15 residues. The CDR3 protein is CASSLLAGPAYEQYV. CDR3 DNA: TGTGCCAGCAGCTTACTAGCGGGCCCGGCCTACGAGCAGTACGTC.

In this sample, this clonotype turned up a few times. The chain recombines TRBV24-1 with TRBJ2-3; 9 nucleotides match TRBD1. The CDR3 has 14 amino acids. Germline V gene lookup returns CDR1 KGHDR and CDR2 SFDVKD. The ends lost 7 bases at V and 2 bases at J; junction bases unmatched: 3. CDR3 protein: CATRGQGFTDTQYF. In DNA, the CDR3 is TGTGCCACCAGAGGACAGGGGTTCACAGATACGCAGTATTTT.

This clonotype was seen many times. The chain uses TRBV7-2 and TRBJ1-5, with D tentatively TRBD1 (5 bases). V lost 5 bases to trimming and J lost 0 bases, with 11 bases between them. The germline CDR1 and CDR2 sequences are SGHTA and FQGNSA. The CDR3 covers 15 residues. The CDR3 loop is CASSPYRSSNQPQHF. CDR3 nucleotides: TGTGCCAGCAGCCCATACAGGTCTAGCAATCAGCCCCAGCATTTT.

The rearrangement links TRBV19 to TRBJ2-1, with a tentative D call TRBD2 (5 bases). V was cut by 5 bases and J by 5 bases, with 13 bases left in between. Germline V lookup: CDR1 LNHDA, CDR2 SQIVND (reference sequence). The CDR3 has 14 residues. The CDR3 reads CASSLDSGDNEQFF. The CDR3 DNA reads as TGTGCCAGTAGTCTGGACTCTGGGGACAATGAGCAGTTCTTC. Full variable domain (remainder filled in from reference TRBV19 and TRBJ2-1): DGGITQSPKYLFRKEGQNVTLSCEQNLNHDAMYWYRQDPGQGLRLIYYSQIVNDFQKGDIAEGYSVSREKKESFPLTVTSAQKNPTAFYLCASSLDSGDNEQFFGPGTRLTVL.

The chain employs TRBV28 and TRBJ1-2; the match to TRBD1 covers 7 bases. The CDR3 loop spans 15 amino acids. V lost 5 bases and J lost 6; bases outside the gene matches: 12. Germline V gene lookup returns CDR1 MDHEN and CDR2 SYDVKM. The CDR3 is CASSPRQGRGDGYTF. Written as DNA, the CDR3 is TGTGCCAGCAGTCCCCGGCAGGGCAGGGGGGATGGCTACACCTTC.

The chain employs TRBV12-3 or TRBV12-4 and TRBJ2-5, with TRBD1 matching 8 bases. The junction had 7 bases not matched to a gene; V was cut back by 5 bases and J by 5 bases. The CDR3 is made up of 14 amino acids. The CDR3 sequence is CASSPGTGRETQYF. The CDR3, as DNA: TGTGCCAGCAGTCCGGGGACAGGTCGGGAGACCCAGTACTTC.

The V gene is TRBV6-2 or TRBV6-3, the J gene TRBJ1-1; 7 bases line up with TRBD1. Germline CDR1 is MNHEY and CDR2 is SVGEGT. This CDR3 has 15 amino acids. The V segment lost 6 bases and the J segment 4 bases; nucleotides outside the gene matches: 11. The CDR3 sequence: CASSSAQGFGTEAFF. Written as DNA, the CDR3 is TGTGCCAGCAGCTCTGCACAGGGGTTCGGCACTGAAGCTTTCTTT.

CDR3 in DNA: TGTGCCAGCAGCTTCCTGGGAGGTAACACCATATATTTT. The encoded protein is CASSFLGGNTIYF. This chain uses TRBV7-9 with TRBJ1-3; D gene unclear. The CDR3 has 13 residues. The germline CDR1 and CDR2 sequences are SEHNR and FQNEAQ (reference sequence). Trimming stripped 3 bases from V and 7 bases from J, with 10 bases between.

This rearrangement joins TRBV7-2 to TRBJ1-2; D gene ambiguous. The CDR3 spans 13 residues. Germline assignment: CDR1 SGHTA and CDR2 FQGNSA. Deletions cut 5 bases from V and 7 bases from J, with 14 bases between. The CDR3 DNA follows: TGTGCCAGCAGCCCGCCAAGGGAGAGTGGCTACACCTTC. Translating gives CASSPPRESGYTF.

This clonotype was observed a single time. The V call is TRBV7-4, the J call TRBJ2-3, with 7 positions matching TRBD1. With 6 bases clipped from V and 0 bases from J, the junction kept 9 bases outside the gene matches. Germline V gene sequence: CDR1 SGHVT, CDR2 SQSDAQ. The CDR3 has 16 amino acids. The CDR3 region is CASRRGRATSTDTQYF. As DNA, the CDR3 is TGTGCCAGCAGGAGGGGGCGAGCGACTAGCACAGATACGCAGTATTTT.

This clonotype came up a few times. V usage is TRBV10-3 and J usage is TRBJ2-7; D is unclear. With 2 bases removed from V and 3 bases from J, the gap between germline ends came to 5 bases. CDR1 ENHRY and CDR2 SYGVKD come from the germline V gene. The CDR3 extends over 12 amino acids. The CDR3 protein is CAISEIGYEQYV. The DNA for the CDR3 is TGTGCCATCAGTGAGATCGGCTACGAGCAGTACGTC.

This clonotype was counted only a few times. The chain uses TRBV7-2 and TRBJ2-6; no definite D call. Trimming removed 1 base from V and 3 bases from J, with 4 bases in between. From germline, CDR1 is SGHTA and CDR2 FQGNSA. The CDR3 runs 14 residues. The CDR3 region has the DNA TGTGCCAGCAGCTTAGGGTTTGGGGCCAACGTCCTGACTTTC. This encodes CASSLGFGANVLTF. The variable domain in full, with the rest retrieved from reference TRBV7-2 and TRBJ2-6, is GAGVSQSPSNKVTEKGKDVELRCDPISGHTALYWYRQSLGQGLEFLIYFQGNSAPDKSGLPSDRFSAERTGGSVSTLTIQRTQQEDSAVYLCASSLGFGANVLTFGAGSRLTVL.

This clonotype was seen a handful of times. The rearrangement links TRBV6-1 to TRBJ1-1; a weak D match, TRBD1 (5 bases). This CDR3 is 15 amino acids long. V shed 5 bases and J shed 4 bases, with 17 bases lying between them. Germline V gene lookup returns CDR1 MNHNS and CDR2 SASEGT. The CDR3 sequence is CASSYDSGFGTEAFF. The CDR3 nucleotides read TGTGCCAGCAGTTATGACTCAGGGTTCGGCACTGAAGCTTTCTTT.

The table lists this clonotype with many counts. J is TRBJ2-3 and V is TRBV7-2; 11 nucleotides match TRBD2. The CDR3 runs to 20 residues. Germline trimming cut 3 bases from V and 5 bases from J; bases unmatched to any gene: 19. CDR1 is SGHTA, CDR2 FQGNSA, per germline. CDR3 in DNA: TGTGCCAGCAGCTTTCTATTTTGGCGCCTACGGACTAGCGGGCTAGATACGCAGTATTTT. It translates to CASSFLFWRLRTSGLDTQYF.

The chain carries TRBV14 and TRBJ1-6; weak D call: TRBD1 (6 bases). Germline V gene data show CDR1 as SGHDN and CDR2 as FVKESK. Trimming took off 1 base at V and 7 bases at J, with 11 bases between the two ends. This CDR3 contains 15 residues. The CDR3 nucleotides are TGTGCCAGCAGCCAAGCTTGGACAGCAAATTCACCCCTCCACTTT. Protein product: CASSQAWTANSPLHF.